This T cell receptor beta chain was sequenced for a study of long-term antiretroviral therapy in people with HIV. With survey level as its setting, the immunoSEQ assay was v3.0. Repertoires were generated with immunoSEQ multiplex PCR, while TCRdb's copy carries only in-frame clones and drops some. The sample consists of tens of thousands of clones, around 82% of them appearing once. Concerning this clone itself: Antigen unknown.

Amounts of roughly 1-11 million cryopreserved PBMC were held in the samples before DNA extraction. The study, taken as a whole, reports: Samples were collected from about 2004 to 2018 under possibly less effective ART regimens. Within the repertoire, clones expanded before ART were dominant at all time points. Relative to control repertoires, HIV repertoires exhibited narrower CDR3 length ranges.

The source of this sequence is a man younger than 30 with HIV. The sample in question was unsorted PBMCs, obtained 0.3 years after starting antiretroviral therapy.

CDR3 residues: CASSLIQGYNEQFF. CDR3 sequence (DNA): TGTGCCAGCAGTTTAATTCAGGGGTACAATGAGCAGTTCTTC. The chain is built from TRBV27 and TRBJ2-1; D may be TRBD1 (6 bases). The CDR3 extends over 14 amino acids. V lost 2 bases, J lost 4 bases, and 9 bases lay in between. Germline CDR1 reads MNHEY; CDR2 reads SMNVEV (reference sequence).